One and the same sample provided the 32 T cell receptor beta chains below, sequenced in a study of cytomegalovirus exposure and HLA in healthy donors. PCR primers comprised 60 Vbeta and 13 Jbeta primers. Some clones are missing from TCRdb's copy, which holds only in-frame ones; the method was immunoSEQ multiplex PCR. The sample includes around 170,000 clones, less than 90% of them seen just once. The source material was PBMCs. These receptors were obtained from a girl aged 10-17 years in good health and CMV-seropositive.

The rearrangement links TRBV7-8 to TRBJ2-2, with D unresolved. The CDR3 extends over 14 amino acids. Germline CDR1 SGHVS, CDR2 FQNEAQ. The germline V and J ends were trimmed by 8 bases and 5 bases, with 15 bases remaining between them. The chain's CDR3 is CASEDSPRTGELFF. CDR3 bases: TGTGCCAGCGAAGATAGCCCGAGGACCGGGGAGCTGTTTTTT. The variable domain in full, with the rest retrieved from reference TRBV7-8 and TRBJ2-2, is GAGVSQSPRYKVAKRGQDVALRCDPISGHVSLFWYQQALGQGPEFLTYFQNEAQLDKSGLPSDRFFAERPEGSVSTLKIQRTQQEDSAVYLCASEDSPRTGELFFGEGSRLTVL.

DNA of the CDR3: TGTGCCACCCTAGAAGGAGGGGATACGCAGTATTTT. Translated, it gives CATLEGGDTQYF. V and J are TRBV10-3 and TRBJ2-3; possible D gene TRBD2, 6 bases. The V gene lost 10 bases and the J gene lost 6 bases, with 14 bases spanning the gap. The CDR3 has 12 amino acids. Germline V gene data show CDR1 as ENHRY and CDR2 as SYGVKD.

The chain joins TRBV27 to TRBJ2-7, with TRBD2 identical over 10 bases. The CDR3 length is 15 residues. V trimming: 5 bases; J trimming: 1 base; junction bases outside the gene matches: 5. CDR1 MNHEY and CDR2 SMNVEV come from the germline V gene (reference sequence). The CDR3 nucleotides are TGTGCCAGCAGTCGGACTAGCGGTCCTTCCTACGAGCAGTACTTC. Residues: CASSRTSGPSYEQYF.

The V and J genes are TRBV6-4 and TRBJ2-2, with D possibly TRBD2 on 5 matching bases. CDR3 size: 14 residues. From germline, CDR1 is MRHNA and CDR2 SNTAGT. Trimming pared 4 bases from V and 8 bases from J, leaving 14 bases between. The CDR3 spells CASSAEGLQGELFF. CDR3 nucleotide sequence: TGTGCCAGCAGTGCAGAGGGCCTACAAGGGGAGCTGTTTTTT.

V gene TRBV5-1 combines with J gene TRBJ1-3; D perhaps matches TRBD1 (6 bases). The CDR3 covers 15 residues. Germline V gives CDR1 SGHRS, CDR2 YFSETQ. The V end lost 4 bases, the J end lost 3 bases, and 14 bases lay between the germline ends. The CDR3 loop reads CASSPLGAIGNTIYF. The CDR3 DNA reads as TGCGCCAGCAGCCCTCTGGGGGCGATTGGAAACACCATATATTTT.

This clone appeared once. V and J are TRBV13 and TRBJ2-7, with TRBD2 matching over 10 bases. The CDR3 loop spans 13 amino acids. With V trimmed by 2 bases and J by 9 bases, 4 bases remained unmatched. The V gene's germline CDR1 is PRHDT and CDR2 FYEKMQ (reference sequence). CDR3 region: CASSLRTSGPQYF. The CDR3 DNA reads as TGTGCCAGCAGCTTAAGGACTAGCGGACCGCAGTACTTC.

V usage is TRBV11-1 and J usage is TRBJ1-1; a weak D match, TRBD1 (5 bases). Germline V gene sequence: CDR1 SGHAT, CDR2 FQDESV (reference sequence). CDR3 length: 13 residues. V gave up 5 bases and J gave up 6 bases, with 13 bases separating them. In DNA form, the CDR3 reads TGTGCCAGCAGCCAAGAATGGGGGGCTGAAGCTTTCTTT. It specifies CASSQEWGAEAFF. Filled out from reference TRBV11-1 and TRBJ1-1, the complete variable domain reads EAEVAQSPRYKITEKSQAVAFWCDPISGHATLYWYRQILGQGPELLVQFQDESVVDDSQLPKDRFSAERLKGVDSTLKIQPAELGDSAMYLCASSQEWGAEAFFGQGTRLTVV.

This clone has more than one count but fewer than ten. CDR3: CASSLGLVGAYSNQPQHF. The CDR3 bases are TGTGCCAGCAGCTTGGGGCTGGTAGGGGCGTATAGCAATCAGCCCCAGCATTTT. This chain links TRBV5-6 with TRBJ1-5, with TRBD1 as a possible D gene (5 bases). This CDR3 has 18 residues. Trimming took off 0 bases at V and 0 bases at J, with 16 bases between the two ends. Looked up from germline, CDR1 is SGHDT and CDR2 is YYEEEE.

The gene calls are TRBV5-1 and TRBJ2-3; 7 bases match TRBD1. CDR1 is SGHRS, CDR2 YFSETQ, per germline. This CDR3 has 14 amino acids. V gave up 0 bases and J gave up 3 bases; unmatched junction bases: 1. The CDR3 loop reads CASSLGDRTDTQYF. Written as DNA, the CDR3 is TGCGCCAGCAGCTTGGGGGACAGAACAGATACGCAGTATTTT. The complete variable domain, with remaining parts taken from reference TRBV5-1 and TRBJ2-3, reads KAGVTQTPRYLIKTRGQQVTLSCSPISGHRSVSWYQQTPGQGLQFLFEYFSETQRNKGNFPGRFSGRQFSNSRSEMNVSTLELGDSALYLCASSLGDRTDTQYFGPGTRLTVL.

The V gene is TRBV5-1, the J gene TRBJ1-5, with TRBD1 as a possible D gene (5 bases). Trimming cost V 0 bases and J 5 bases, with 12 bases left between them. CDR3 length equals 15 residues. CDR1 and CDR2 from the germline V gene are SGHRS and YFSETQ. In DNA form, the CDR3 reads TGCGCCAGCAGCTTGGACGGGGGGAGCGATCAGCCCCAGCATTTT. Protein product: CASSLDGGSDQPQHF.

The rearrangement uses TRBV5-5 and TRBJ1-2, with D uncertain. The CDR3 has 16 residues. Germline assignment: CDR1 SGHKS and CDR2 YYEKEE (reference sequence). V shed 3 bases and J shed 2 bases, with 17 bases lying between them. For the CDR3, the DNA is TGTGCCAGCAGCTCGAGGCAGCTCCCCGGGAACTATGGCTACACCTTC. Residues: CASSSRQLPGNYGYTF.

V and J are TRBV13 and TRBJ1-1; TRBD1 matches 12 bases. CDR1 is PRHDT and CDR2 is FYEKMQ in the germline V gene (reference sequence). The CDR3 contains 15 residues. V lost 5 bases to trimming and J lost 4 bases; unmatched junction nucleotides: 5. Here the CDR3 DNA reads TGTGCCAGCAGCCGGGACAGGGGGCTTGGCACTGAAGCTTTCTTT. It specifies CASSRDRGLGTEAFF.

The CDR3 DNA follows: TGTGCCAGCAGTTCGGCGGGAGGAGGGTTCTACGAGCAGTACTTC. Protein product: CASSSAGGGFYEQYF. The chain recombines TRBV27 with TRBJ2-7; 8 bases map to TRBD2. The V gene's germline CDR1 is MNHEY and CDR2 SMNVEV (reference sequence). V dropped 4 bases and J dropped 3; count of bases not matched to a gene: 8. CDR3 length: 15 amino acids.

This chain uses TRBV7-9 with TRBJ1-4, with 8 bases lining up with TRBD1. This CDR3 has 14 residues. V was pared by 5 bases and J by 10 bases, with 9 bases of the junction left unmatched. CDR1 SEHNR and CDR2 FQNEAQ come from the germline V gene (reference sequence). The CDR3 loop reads CASSLDRGSIKLFF. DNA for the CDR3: TGTGCCAGCAGCCTTGACAGGGGATCAATAAAACTGTTTTTT.

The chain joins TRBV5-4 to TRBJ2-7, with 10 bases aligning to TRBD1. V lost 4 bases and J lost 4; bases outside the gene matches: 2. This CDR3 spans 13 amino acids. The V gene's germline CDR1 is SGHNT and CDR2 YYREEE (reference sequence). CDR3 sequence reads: CASSGGQGYEQYF. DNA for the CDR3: TGTGCCAGCAGCGGGGGACAGGGGTACGAGCAGTACTTC.

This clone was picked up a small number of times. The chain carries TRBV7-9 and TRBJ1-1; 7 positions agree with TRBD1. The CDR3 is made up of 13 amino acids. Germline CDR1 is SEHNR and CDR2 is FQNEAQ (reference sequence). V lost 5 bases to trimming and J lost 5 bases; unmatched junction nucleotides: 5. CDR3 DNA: TGTGCCAGCAGCCTTGGACAGGCGACTGAAGCTTTCTTT. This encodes CASSLGQATEAFF.

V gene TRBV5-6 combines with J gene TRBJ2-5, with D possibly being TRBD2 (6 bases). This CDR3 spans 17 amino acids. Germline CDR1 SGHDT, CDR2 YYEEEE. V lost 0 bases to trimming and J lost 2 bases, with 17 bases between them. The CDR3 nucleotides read TGTGCCAGCAGCTTGGGGCCCTGGAGGGCCAAACAAGAGACCCAGTACTTC. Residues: CASSLGPWRAKQETQYF.

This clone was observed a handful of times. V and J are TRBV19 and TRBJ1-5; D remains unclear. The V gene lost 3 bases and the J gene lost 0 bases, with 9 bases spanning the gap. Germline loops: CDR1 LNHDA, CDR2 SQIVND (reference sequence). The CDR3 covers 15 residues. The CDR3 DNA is TGTGCCAGTAGTATCAGCGGATATAGCAATCAGCCCCAGCATTTT. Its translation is CASSISGYSNQPQHF.

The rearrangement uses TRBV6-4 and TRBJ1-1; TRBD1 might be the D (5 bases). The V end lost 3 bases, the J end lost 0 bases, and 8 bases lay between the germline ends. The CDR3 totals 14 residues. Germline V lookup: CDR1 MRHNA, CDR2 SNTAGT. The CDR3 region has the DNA TGTGCCAGCAGTGAAAAAGGGGTGAACACTGAAGCTTTCTTT. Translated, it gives CASSEKGVNTEAFF.

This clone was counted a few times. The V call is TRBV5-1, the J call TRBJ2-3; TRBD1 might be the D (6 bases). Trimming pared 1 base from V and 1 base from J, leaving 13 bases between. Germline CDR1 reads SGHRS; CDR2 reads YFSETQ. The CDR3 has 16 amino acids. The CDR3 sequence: CASSLLRGSGTDTQYF. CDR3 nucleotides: TGCGCCAGCAGCTTGCTTAGGGGGAGTGGCACAGATACGCAGTATTTT.

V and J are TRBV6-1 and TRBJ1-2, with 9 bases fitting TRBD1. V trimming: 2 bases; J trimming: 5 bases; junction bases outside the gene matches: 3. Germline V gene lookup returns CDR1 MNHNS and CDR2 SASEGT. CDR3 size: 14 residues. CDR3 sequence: CASSEWGQGYGYTF. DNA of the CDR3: TGTGCCAGCAGTGAATGGGGACAGGGTTATGGCTACACCTTC.

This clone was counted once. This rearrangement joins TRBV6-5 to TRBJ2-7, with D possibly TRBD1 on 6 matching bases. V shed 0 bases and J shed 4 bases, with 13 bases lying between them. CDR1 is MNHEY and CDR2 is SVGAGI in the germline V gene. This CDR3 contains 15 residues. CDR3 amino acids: CASSYSGQGWYEQYF. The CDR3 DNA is TGTGCCAGCAGTTACTCGGGGCAGGGGTGGTACGAGCAGTACTTC.

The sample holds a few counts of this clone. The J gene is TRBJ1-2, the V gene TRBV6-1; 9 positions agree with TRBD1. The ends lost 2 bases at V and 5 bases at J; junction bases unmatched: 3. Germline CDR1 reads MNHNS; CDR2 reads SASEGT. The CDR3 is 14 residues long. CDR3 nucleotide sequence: TGTGCCAGCAGTGAAATGGACAGGGGATATGGCTACACCTTC. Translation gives CASSEMDRGYGYTF.

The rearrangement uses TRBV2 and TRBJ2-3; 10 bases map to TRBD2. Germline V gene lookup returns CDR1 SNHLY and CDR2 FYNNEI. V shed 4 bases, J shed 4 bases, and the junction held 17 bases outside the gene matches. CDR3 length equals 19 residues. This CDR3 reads CASSGPSGRSGGFADTQYF. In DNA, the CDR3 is TGTGCCAGCAGTGGCCCTAGCGGGAGAAGTGGCGGATTTGCAGATACGCAGTATTTT.

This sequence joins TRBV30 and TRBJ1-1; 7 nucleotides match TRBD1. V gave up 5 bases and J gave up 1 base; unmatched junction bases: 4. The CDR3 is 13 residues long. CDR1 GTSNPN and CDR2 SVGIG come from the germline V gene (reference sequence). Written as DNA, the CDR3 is TGTGCCTGGTTGAGACAGGGGAACACTGAAGCTTTCTTT. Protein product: CAWLRQGNTEAFF.

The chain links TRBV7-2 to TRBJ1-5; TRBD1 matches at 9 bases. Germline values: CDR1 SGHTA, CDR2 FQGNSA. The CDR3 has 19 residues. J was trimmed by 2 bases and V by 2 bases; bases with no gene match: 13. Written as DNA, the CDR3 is TGTGCCAGCAGCTTAATCGGGGACAGGGCGGGGAGGGGCAATCAGCCCCAGCATTTT. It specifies CASSLIGDRAGRGNQPQHF.

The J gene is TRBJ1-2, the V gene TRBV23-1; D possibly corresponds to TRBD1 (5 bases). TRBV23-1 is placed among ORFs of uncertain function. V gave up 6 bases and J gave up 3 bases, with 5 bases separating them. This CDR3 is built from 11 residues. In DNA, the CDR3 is TGCGCCAGCAGGACAGACTATGGCTACACCTTC. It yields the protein CASRTDYGYTF.

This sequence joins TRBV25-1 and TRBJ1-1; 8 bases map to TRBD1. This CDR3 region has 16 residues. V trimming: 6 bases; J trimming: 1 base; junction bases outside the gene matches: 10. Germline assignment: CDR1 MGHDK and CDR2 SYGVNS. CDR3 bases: TGTGCCAGCAGCTCCGGACAGGGATCATGGAACACTGAAGCTTTCTTT. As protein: CASSSGQGSWNTEAFF.

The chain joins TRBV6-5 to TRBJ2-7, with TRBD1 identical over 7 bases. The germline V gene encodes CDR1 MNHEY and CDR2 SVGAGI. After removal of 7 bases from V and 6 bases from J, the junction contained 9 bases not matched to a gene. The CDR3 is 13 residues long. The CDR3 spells CASNRQGMSEQYF. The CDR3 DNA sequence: TGTGCCAGCAACCGACAGGGTATGAGCGAGCAGTACTTC.

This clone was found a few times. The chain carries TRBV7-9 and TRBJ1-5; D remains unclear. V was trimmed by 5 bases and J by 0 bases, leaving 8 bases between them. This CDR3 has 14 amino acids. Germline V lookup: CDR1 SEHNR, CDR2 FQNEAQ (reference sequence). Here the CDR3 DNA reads TGTGCCAGCAGCCCCACTAATAGCAATCAGCCCCAGCATTTT. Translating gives CASSPTNSNQPQHF.

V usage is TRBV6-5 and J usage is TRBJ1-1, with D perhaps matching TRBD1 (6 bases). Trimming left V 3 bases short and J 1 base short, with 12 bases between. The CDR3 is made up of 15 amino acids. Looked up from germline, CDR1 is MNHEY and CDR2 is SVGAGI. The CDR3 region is CASSYTGTKNTEAFF. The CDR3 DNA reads TGTGCCAGCAGTTATACCGGGACAAAGAACACTGAAGCTTTCTTT.

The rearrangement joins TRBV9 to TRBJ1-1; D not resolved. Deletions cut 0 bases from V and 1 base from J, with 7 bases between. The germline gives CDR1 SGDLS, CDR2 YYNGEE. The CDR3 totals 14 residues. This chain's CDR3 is CASSVGPKNTEAFF. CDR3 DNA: TGTGCCAGCAGCGTAGGGCCGAAGAACACTGAAGCTTTCTTT. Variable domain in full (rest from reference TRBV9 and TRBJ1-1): DSGVTQTPKHLITATGQRVTLRCSPRSGDLSVYWYQQSLDQGLQFLIQYYNGEERAKGNILERFSAQQFPDLHSELNLSSLELGDSALYFCASSVGPKNTEAFFGQGTRLTVV.